This TCR beta chain is from a study of T cells in Graves' hyperthyroidism and ophthalmopathy. The source material, RNA transcripts, was used to amplify TCR beta CDR3 regions. HTBI primers were the set used in a first-round RT-PCR of the TCR CDR3. TCRdb re-derived calls from the multiplex PCR reads in MiXCR, one entry per CDR3 protein. The profile shows some 570,000 distinct CDR3 sequences, under 20% of them singletons. The CDR3 is 18 amino acids. Regarding this clonotype: This could be a read error, since a much larger clone is one nucleotide away.

The source material was blood. V gene TRBV12-3 or TRBV12-4 combines with J gene TRBJ1-1; TRBD1 is a possible D gene (5 bases). This receptor was identified in a woman younger than 35 with Graves' ophthalmopathy. CDR3 protein: CAGSLPPPGYRGGTEAFF. The CDR3, as DNA: TGTGCCGGCAGTTTACCCCCCCCCGGCTATCGGGGGGGTACTGAAGCTTTCTTT.